These 7 T cell receptor beta chains were sequenced from one sample in a study of T cell clonotyping in hematopoietic cell transplantation. Clones were sequenced by immunoSEQ multiplex PCR, and TCRdb holds only the in-frame ones, with some missing. The sample shows approximately 20,000 clones, about 82% of them seen only once. Time point reported: recipient sample about 28 days before transplant, after cytoreduction. The sample here was peripheral blood mononuclear cells, taken before stem cell transplant. The origin of the receptors is a man aged 50-60 years with acute myeloid leukemia. Some clones in this sample may be carry-over from other donors' samples.

The chain uses TRBV4-3 and TRBJ1-4; no clear D. Germline loops: CDR1 LGHNA, CDR2 YSLEER. The V gene lost 2 bases and the J gene lost 3 bases, with 10 bases spanning the gap. The CDR3 covers 15 residues. CDR3 sequence (DNA): TGCGCCAGCAGCCAAATGGCCGGGTCTAATGAAAAACTGTTTTTT. This gives the protein CASSQMAGSNEKLFF.

V usage is TRBV6-5 and J usage is TRBJ1-1; 12 bases are shared with TRBD1. Germline V lookup: CDR1 MNHEY, CDR2 SVGAGI. V was clipped by 4 bases and J by 6 bases; unmatched bases: 3. This CDR3 is 14 amino acids long. The CDR3 sequence: CASSSGQGAAEAFF. The CDR3 nucleotides read TGTGCCAGCAGTTCGGGACAGGGGGCAGCTGAAGCTTTCTTT.

The chain has TRBV7-9 and TRBJ2-7, with D unresolved. Germline-derived CDR1 and CDR2 are SEHNR and FQNEAQ (reference sequence). Trimming removed 5 bases from V and 1 base from J, with 9 bases in between. The CDR3 is 13 residues long. The CDR3, as DNA: TGTGCCAGCAGCCGTTCTAATTCCTACGAGCAGTACTTC. As protein: CASSRSNSYEQYF.

This sequence joins TRBV7-9 and TRBJ2-5, with D perhaps TRBD2 (7 bases). The CDR3 spans 14 residues. Germline lookup yields CDR1 SEHNR and CDR2 FQNEAQ (reference sequence). Trimming removed 5 bases at V and 4 bases at J, with 14 bases between. DNA for the CDR3: TGTGCCAGCAGCGTTACAGGGAGGGGAGAGACCCAGTACTTC. This encodes CASSVTGRGETQYF.

This clone was detected only a few times. The chain joins TRBV7-2 to TRBJ2-1; D is uncertain. The CDR3 runs 11 residues. The germline gives CDR1 SGHTA, CDR2 FQGNSA. Trimming stripped 2 bases from V and 9 bases from J, with 5 bases between. CDR3 region: CASSLMGEQFF. The CDR3 DNA is TGTGCCAGCAGCTTAATGGGTGAGCAGTTCTTC.

The rearrangement joins TRBV5-4 to TRBJ1-6; D not certain. The CDR3 is made up of 13 amino acids. Trimming took off 2 bases at V and 4 bases at J, with 4 bases between the two ends. The germline CDR1 and CDR2 sequences are SGHNT and YYREEE (reference sequence). The CDR3 loop is CASSFTYNSPLHF. CDR3 in DNA: TGTGCCAGCAGCTTTACTTATAATTCACCCCTCCACTTT. The variable domain in full, with the rest retrieved from reference TRBV5-4 and TRBJ1-6, is ETGVTQSPTHLIKTRGQQVTLRCSSQSGHNTVSWYQQALGQGPQFIFQYYREEENGRGNFPPRFSGLQFPNYSSELNVNALELDDSALYLCASSFTYNSPLHFGNGTRLTVT.

CDR3 nucleotides: TGTGCCAGCAGCCCCACGGGGGGTGGTGAAGCTTTCTTT. It yields the protein CASSPTGGGEAFF. The rearrangement joins TRBV11-3 to TRBJ1-1; possible D gene TRBD1, 5 bases. The CDR3 runs to 13 residues. V was shortened by 5 bases and J by 7 bases, with 14 bases between the two germline ends. CDR1 is SGHNT, CDR2 YENEEA, per germline.